The text below deals with one T cell receptor beta chain. It has no known antigen specificity. No base quality information exists; no much larger clone differs at one position. The sample originates from a study of blood T cell repertoires in COVID-19 (dated by TCRdb to 2020 to 2021). About the investigation overall: The collaborator samples originated in the United States, Italy and Spain and spanned the acute and convalescent phases of COVID-19. The prospective study material was composed of cDNA or gDNA derived from T cells, B-cell-depleted T cells, or PBMCs. Deeply sampled blood TCRbeta repertoires from subjects exposed to, actively infected with, or recovered from COVID-19 were included in the dataset. The repertoires were made available in a free public database intended to serve as a resource for research on the immune response to SARS-CoV-2. Samples came from the ongoing ImmuneRACE study (first 160 participants) plus 1,254 subjects from 6 global collaborators. Sample metadata almost always included a de-identified subject ID, COVID-19 status, age in years and sex. Where available, HLA class I and class II types were obtained from metadata supplied by the sample provider rather than from assay-based typing. General conclusions and limits of the study: How much clinical and demographic metadata was included differed by source and by participant, and the metadata was provided uncurated.

One collaborating source in Seattle enrolled patients during active infection and followed them longitudinally through the course of disease. Whole blood was collected in K2EDTA tubes by collaborating institutions according to the institutions' own protocols. Collaborator samples were shipped for TCRbeta analysis as frozen whole blood, isolated PBMCs, or DNA extracted from either sample type. The immunoSEQ Assay, a bias-controlled multiplex PCR, was used to amplify TCRbeta CDR3 regions from genomic DNA. In the paper's pipeline: The number of nucleated cells in each sample was estimated from the amplification of reference gene primers within the assay. Sequence reads were collapsed and filtered to measure the absolute abundance of every unique TCRbeta CDR3 rearrangement. For each sample, productive Simpson clonality was calculated as the square root of Simpson's diversity index over productive rearrangements. TCRdb carries this immuneACCESS record with in-frame sequences only. Its versions omit some clonotypes, under half of them owing to an unresolved V gene in the studies checked, with the rest unexplained. That table gives V, J and clone size, and the DNA gave D and trimming. This sample comprises some 75,000 clones, 65% to 85% of them detected only once. The top ten constitute roughly 12% of the sample.

Sequences were obtained from peripheral blood. This receptor was identified in a man aged 45-65 years with COVID-19, enrolled during active disease.

The nucleotide sequence is given as TGTGCCACCAGCAGGTACGGACTGGCCGGGAACGAGCAGTACTTC. Its protein is CATSRYGLAGNEQYF. The chain links TRBV15 with TRBJ2-7; the best D guess is TRBD2, with 5 bases matching. The trim is 3 bases for V and 5 bases for J, with a gap of 17 bases between the germline ends. CDR1 and CDR2, looked up from the germline V gene (reference sequence), are LNHNV and YYDKDF. Measured from the cysteine to the phenylalanine, the CDR3 is 15 residues long. Only CDR3 DNA remains: 45 bases, in frame from the first base.